This T cell receptor (beta chain) derives from a study of long-term antiretroviral therapy in people with HIV. Each contributor possessed a minimum of one pre-ART and a minimum of two post-ART PBMC samples. Sequencing used immunoSEQ v3.0 at survey level. Clones were read by immunoSEQ multiplex PCR, and TCRdb kept only the in-frame ones, dropping some. Among some 40,000 clones, 80% to 85% were seen once, and the ten largest hold 5.2%. This clone has just one count. The J segment lost 5 bases and the V segment lost 3 bases, leaving 7 bases of the junction unmatched. The CDR3 has 15 amino acids. The germline V gene encodes CDR1 SGDLS and CDR2 YYNGEE.

This TCR came from a man in his late teens or twenties with HIV. The chain couples TRBV9 to TRBJ1-4, with TRBD1 matching 7 bases. Sequencing was performed on unsorted PBMCs, taken 1.5 years after starting antiretroviral therapy. The CDR3 nucleotides are TGTGCCAGCAGCGCCCGACAGGGTTTAAATGAAAAACTGTTTTTT. Its translation is CASSARQGLNEKLFF. Looking up the rest from reference TRBV9 and TRBJ1-4 gives the full variable domain: DSGVTQTPKHLITATGQRVTLRCSPRSGDLSVYWYQQSLDQGLQFLIQYYNGEERAKGNILERFSAQQFPDLHSELNLSSLELGDSALYFCASSARQGLNEKLFFGSGTQLSVL.